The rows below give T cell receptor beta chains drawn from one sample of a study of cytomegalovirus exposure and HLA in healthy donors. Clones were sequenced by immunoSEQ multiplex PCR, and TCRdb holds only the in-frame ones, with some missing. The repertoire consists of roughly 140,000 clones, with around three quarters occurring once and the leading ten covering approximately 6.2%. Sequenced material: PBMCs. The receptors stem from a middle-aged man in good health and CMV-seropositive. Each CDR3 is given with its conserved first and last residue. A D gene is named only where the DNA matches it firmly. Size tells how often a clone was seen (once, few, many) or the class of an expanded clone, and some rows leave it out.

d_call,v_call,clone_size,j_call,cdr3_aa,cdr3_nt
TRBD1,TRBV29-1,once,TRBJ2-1,CSVGTGGSYNEQFF,TGCAGCGTTGGCACAGGGGGCAGCTACAATGAGCAGTTCTTC
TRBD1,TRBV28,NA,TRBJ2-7,CASSLYRGDRVHEQYF,TGTGCCAGCAGTTTATATAGGGGTGACAGGGTCCACGAGCAGTACTTC
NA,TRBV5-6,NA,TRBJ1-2,CASSWGGQGYGYTF,TGTGCCAGCAGCTGGGGGGGCCAGGGCTATGGCTACACCTTC
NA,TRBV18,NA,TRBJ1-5,CASSPPGGEGQPQHF,TGTGCCAGCTCTCCCCCTGGAGGGGAGGGACAGCCCCAGCATTTT
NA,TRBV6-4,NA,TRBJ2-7,CASSEPWRLDEQYF,TGTGCCAGCAGTGAGCCCTGGAGACTGGACGAGCAGTACTTC
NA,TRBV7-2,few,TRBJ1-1,CASSLFRVNTEAFF,TGTGCCAGCAGCTTATTTCGGGTGAACACTGAAGCTTTCTTT
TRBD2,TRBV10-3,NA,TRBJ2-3,CAISRAGPTDTQYF,TGTGCCATCAGCCGAGCGGGGCCCACAGATACGCAGTATTTT
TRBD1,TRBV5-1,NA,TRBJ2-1,CASSLRDSSYNEQFF,TGCGCCAGCAGCTTGCGGGACAGCTCCTACAATGAGCAGTTCTTC
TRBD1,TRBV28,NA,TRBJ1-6,CASSTPTGTYNSPLHF,TGTGCCAGCAGTACCCCGACAGGGACCTATAATTCACCCCTCCACTTT
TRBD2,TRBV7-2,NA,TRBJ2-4,CASSLGLAGGLGKNIQYF,TGTGCCAGCAGCTTAGGACTAGCGGGGGGGCTGGGCAAAAACATTCAGTACTTC
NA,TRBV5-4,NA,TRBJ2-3,CASSLGRGATDTQYF,TGTGCCAGCAGCTTAGGGCGGGGAGCGACAGATACGCAGTATTTT
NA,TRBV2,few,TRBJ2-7,CASSVSDTTYEQYF,TGTGCCAGCAGTGTGTCGGACACCACCTACGAGCAGTACTTC
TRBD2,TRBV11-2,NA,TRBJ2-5,CASSTPQQRGLQETQYF,TGTGCCAGCAGCACCCCCCAACAGCGGGGGCTACAAGAGACCCAGTACTTC
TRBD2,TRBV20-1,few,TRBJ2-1,CSAGSGREQFF,TGCAGTGCGGGGAGCGGGAGGGAGCAGTTCTTC
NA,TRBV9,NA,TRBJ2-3,CASSVASGSYRRDTQYF,TGTGCCAGCAGCGTAGCCAGCGGATCATATCGAAGAGATACGCAGTATTTT
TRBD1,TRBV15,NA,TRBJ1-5,CATSREGKGQGFNQPQHF,TGTGCCACCAGCAGAGAGGGAAAGGGACAGGGATTCAATCAGCCCCAGCATTTT
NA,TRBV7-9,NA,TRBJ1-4,CASSLRTAANEKLFF,TGTGCCAGCAGCTTAAGAACGGCGGCTAATGAAAAACTGTTTTTT
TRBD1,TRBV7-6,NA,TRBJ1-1,CASSNRQGATNTEAFF,TGTGCCAGCAGCAACAGACAGGGGGCTACGAACACTGAAGCTTTCTTT
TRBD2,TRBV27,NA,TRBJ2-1,CASSFQRGGGWNNEQFF,TGTGCCAGCAGTTTTCAGCGGGGGGGCGGATGGAACAATGAGCAGTTCTTC
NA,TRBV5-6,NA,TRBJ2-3,CASSYGGPGTDTQYF,TGTGCCAGCAGCTATGGAGGGCCGGGCACAGATACGCAGTATTTT
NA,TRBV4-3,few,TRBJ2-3,CASSQDLRGTDTQYF,TGCGCCAGCAGCCAAGACCTGCGCGGCACAGATACGCAGTATTTT
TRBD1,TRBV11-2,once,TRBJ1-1,CASSWGQLEEAFF,TGTGCCAGCAGCTGGGGACAGCTAGAAGAAGCTTTCTTT
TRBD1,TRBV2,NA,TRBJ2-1,CASSEDRGRIYNEQFF,TGTGCCAGCAGTGAGGACAGGGGTCGCATCTACAATGAGCAGTTCTTC
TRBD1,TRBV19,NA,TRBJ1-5,CASSAASWAGGGWQLNQPQHF,TGTGCCAGTAGTGCTGCGTCGTGGGCAGGGGGCGGATGGCAGCTCAATCAGCCCCAGCATTTT
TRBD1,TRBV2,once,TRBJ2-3,CASSGLDGAGGAPPDTQYF,TGTGCCAGCAGTGGGCTCGACGGTGCAGGGGGCGCCCCGCCAGATACGCAGTATTTT
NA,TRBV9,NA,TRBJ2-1,CASSGTSPYNEQFF,TGTGCCAGCAGCGGGACATCTCCTTACAATGAGCAGTTCTTC
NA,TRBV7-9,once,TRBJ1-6,CASSFVSGGSPLHF,TGTGCCAGCAGCTTCGTCTCGGGGGGTTCACCCCTCCACTTT
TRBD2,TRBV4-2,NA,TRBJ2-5,CASSRKVASGKETQYF,TGTGCCAGCAGCCGAAAGGTGGCTAGCGGGAAAGAGACCCAGTACTTC
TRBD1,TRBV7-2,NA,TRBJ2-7,CASSLGTGGEQYF,TGTGCCAGCAGCTTAGGGACAGGGGGCGAGCAGTACTTC
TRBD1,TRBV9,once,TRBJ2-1,CASSVQGARNEQFF,TGTGCCAGCAGCGTACAGGGGGCGCGCAATGAGCAGTTCTTC
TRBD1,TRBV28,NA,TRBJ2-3,CASSPGTGGPWAQYF,TGTGCCAGCAGTCCTGGGACAGGGGGCCCGTGGGCGCAGTATTTT
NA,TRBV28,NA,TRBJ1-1,CASTENLNTEAFF,TGTGCCAGCACCGAGAACTTGAACACTGAAGCTTTCTTT
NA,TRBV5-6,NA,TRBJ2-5,CASQDQETQYF,TGTGCCAGTCAGGACCAAGAGACCCAGTACTTC
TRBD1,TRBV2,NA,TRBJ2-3,CASGTGSSTDTQYF,TGTGCCAGTGGGACAGGGTCTAGCACAGATACGCAGTATTTT
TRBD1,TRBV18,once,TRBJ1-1,CASSLDRGGEAFF,TGTGCCAGCTCACTTGACAGGGGCGGCGAAGCTTTCTTT
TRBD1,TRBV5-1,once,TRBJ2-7,CASSEPGQGDEQYF,TGCGCCAGCAGCGAACCGGGACAGGGGGACGAGCAGTACTTC
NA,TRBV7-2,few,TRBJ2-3,CASSSFTDTQYF,TGTGCCAGCAGCTCCTTCACAGATACGCAGTATTTT
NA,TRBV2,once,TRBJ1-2,CASARDNYGYTF,TGTGCCAGCGCCCGAGATAACTATGGCTACACCTTC
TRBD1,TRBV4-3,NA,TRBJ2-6,CASSQEFRTGGFGANVLTF,TGCGCCAGCAGCCAAGAGTTCCGGACAGGGGGCTTTGGGGCCAACGTCCTGACTTTC